Listed below are T cell receptor beta chains from one sample, sequenced in a study of shared clonotypes between healthy human individuals. The assay was immunoSEQ multiplex PCR, and TCRdb's table has in-frame clones only and misses some. The data hold roughly 640,000 clones, with approximately 74% observed a single time. The sequencing sample was made of memory CD4+ T cells sorted from blood. All receptors derive from a young woman in good health. The CDR3 runs from the conserved cysteine through the conserved F or W. D genes are given only for firm matches. A row's size may be missing; if present it is once, few, many or a size class.

>-|TRBV11-2|once|TRBJ2-5
CASSSKRGWETQYF
TGTGCCAGCAGCTCTAAACGGGGTTGGGAGACCCAGTACTTC
>TRBD1|TRBV7-6|-|TRBJ1-4
CASSLGGQDGEKLFF
TGTGCCAGCAGCCTGGGGGGACAGGACGGAGAAAAACTGTTTTTT
>-|TRBV6-5|-|TRBJ2-2
CASGRSATGELFF
TGTGCCAGCGGAAGATCGGCCACCGGGGAGCTGTTTTTT
>TRBD1|TRBV4-1|-|TRBJ2-7
CASSQEAGTGLWEQYF
TGCGCCAGCAGCCAAGAAGCCGGGACAGGGTTGTGGGAGCAGTACTTC
>TRBD2|TRBV10-3|once|TRBJ2-4
CAISELAGVTNIQYF
TGTGCCATCAGTGAACTAGCGGGAGTTACGAACATTCAGTACTTC
>-|TRBV10-2|-|TRBJ2-7
CASSEFVGGHSYEQYF
TGCGCCAGCAGTGAGTTCGTGGGGGGACACTCCTACGAGCAGTACTTC
>-|TRBV4-1|-|TRBJ2-5
CASSQPDRDQETQYF
TGCGCCAGCAGCCAACCCGACCGGGACCAAGAGACCCAGTACTTC
>TRBD2|TRBV28|-|TRBJ2-2
CASSLAGVATGELFF
TGTGCCAGCAGTTTGGCGGGAGTGGCCACCGGGGAGCTGTTTTTT
>-|TRBV5-1|once|TRBJ1-1
CASSWGRQAFF
TGCGCCAGCAGCTGGGGGAGGCAAGCTTTCTTT
>-|TRBV7-9|-|TRBJ1-2
CASSPEFERAGGYTF
TGTGCCAGCAGCCCGGAGTTTGAAAGGGCAGGAGGCTACACCTTC
>-|TRBV10-3|once|TRBJ2-2
CAIKLAGYTGELFF
TGTGCCATCAAGTTGGCAGGTTACACCGGGGAGCTGTTTTTT
>TRBD2|TRBV27|-|TRBJ2-7
CASSSHGLAGFEQYF
TGTGCCAGCAGTTCACATGGACTAGCGGGTTTCGAGCAGTACTTC
>-|TRBV27|once|TRBJ2-6
CASSLLGVSGANVLTF
TGTGCCAGCAGTTTATTGGGGGTTAGTGGGGCCAACGTCCTGACTTTC
>-|TRBV4-1|-|TRBJ1-2
CASSHVGSVNYGYTF
TGCGCCAGCAGCCACGTCGGGAGTGTTAACTATGGCTACACCTTC
>-|TRBV7-2|-|TRBJ2-3
CASSLFSTDTQYF
TGTGCCAGCAGCTTATTTAGCACAGATACGCAGTATTTT
>-|TRBV30|-|TRBJ1-1
CAWSPNLMNTEAFF
TGTGCCTGGAGTCCTAACCTCATGAACACTGAAGCTTTCTTT
>TRBD1|TRBV11-2|-|TRBJ1-2
CASSRDGSGQGSGYTF
TGTGCCAGCAGCCGAGATGGCTCCGGACAGGGCAGCGGCTACACCTTC
>-|TRBV28|-|TRBJ1-2
CASSLSSQGILFYGYTF
TGTGCCAGCAGTTTATCCTCCCAGGGGATATTATTCTATGGCTACACCTTC
>-|TRBV5-6|-|TRBJ1-5
CASSLRTGRNQPQHF
TGTGCCAGCAGCTTGAGAACAGGGCGCAATCAGCCCCAGCATTTT
>TRBD2|TRBV7-3|-|TRBJ2-7
CASSPKTSGIGEQYF
TGTGCCAGCAGCCCCAAGACTAGCGGGATTGGCGAGCAGTACTTC
>-|TRBV5-4|-|TRBJ1-5
CASSFEGGQPQHF
TGTGCCAGCAGCTTCGAGGGGGGTCAGCCCCAGCATTTT
>TRBD2|TRBV4-1|-|TRBJ2-1
CASSQVLAGPPNEQFF
TGCGCCAGCAGCCAAGTTTTAGCGGGCCCCCCAAATGAGCAGTTCTTC
>TRBD1|TRBV6-5|-|TRBJ2-4
CASSWAGGRIQYF
TGTGCCAGCAGCTGGGCAGGGGGTCGCATTCAGTACTTC
>-|TRBV5-1|-|TRBJ2-3
CASSLGQSPDTQYF
TGCGCCAGCAGCTTGGGTCAGAGCCCAGATACGCAGTATTTT
>TRBD1|TRBV19|few|TRBJ2-7
CASRDRSYEQYF
TGTGCCAGTCGGGACAGGTCCTACGAGCAGTACTTC
>-|TRBV5-4|once|TRBJ2-7
CASSLDSLVTEF
TGTGCCAGCAGCTTGGATTCTCTGGTAACTGAATTC
>TRBD2|TRBV4-1|-|TRBJ2-2
CASSRPIAGERELFF
TGCGCCAGCAGCCGCCCAATAGCGGGAGAACGGGAGCTGTTTTTT
>TRBD1|TRBV6-1|few|TRBJ2-7
CASSGQGISYEQYF
TGTGCCAGCAGCGGACAGGGGATCTCCTACGAGCAGTACTTC
>TRBD1|TRBV23-1|-|TRBJ1-5
CASTTGGRDQPQHF
TGCGCCAGCACCACAGGGGGTCGGGATCAGCCCCAGCATTTT
>-|TRBV6-5|-|TRBJ1-5
CASAARVPSGRQHF
TGTGCCAGCGCGGCCAGAGTCCCCTCGGGGAGGCAGCATTTT
>-|TRBV5-1|few|TRBJ1-1
CASSSSGTTNTEAFF
TGCGCCAGCAGCTCTTCCGGGACAACCAACACTGAAGCTTTCTTT
>-|TRBV5-4|few|TRBJ2-5
CASSLQGVAAETQYF
TGTGCCAGCAGCTTACAAGGGGTAGCTGCGGAGACCCAGTACTTC
>TRBD2|TRBV11-2|-|TRBJ2-3
CASSIGGTSGFTDTQYF
TGTGCCAGCAGCATCGGGGGGACTAGCGGATTCACAGATACGCAGTATTTT
>-|TRBV5-8|-|TRBJ1-1
CASSLAPGRHTEAFF
TGTGCCAGCAGCTTGGCCCCTGGTCGGCACACTGAAGCTTTCTTT
>TRBD1|TRBV2|once|TRBJ2-7
CASSVQGSAYEQYF
TGTGCCAGCAGTGTACAGGGGTCCGCCTACGAGCAGTACTTC
>-|TRBV6-5|-|TRBJ2-5
CASSYSLGSGETQYF
TGTGCCAGCAGTTACTCTTTGGGTTCCGGGGAGACCCAGTACTTC
>-|TRBV5-6|-|TRBJ2-2
CASSLDGTGELFF
TGTGCCAGCAGCCTCGACGGGACCGGGGAGCTGTTTTTT
>-|TRBV28|-|TRBJ1-5
CASSLGAGFQPQHF
TGTGCCAGCAGTTTGGGGGCAGGGTTTCAGCCCCAGCATTTT
>TRBD2|TRBV5-4|-|TRBJ2-5
CASSLASGNQETQYF
TGTGCCAGCAGCTTGGCTAGCGGGAACCAAGAGACCCAGTACTTC
>-|TRBV30|many|TRBJ1-1
CAWKAGRTRSEAFF
TGTGCCTGGAAGGCCGGGCGGACAAGGAGTGAAGCTTTCTTT
>TRBD2|TRBV14|-|TRBJ2-7
CASSQVAGVFHEQYF
TGTGCCAGCAGCCAAGTTGCGGGAGTTTTTCACGAGCAGTACTTC
>-|TRBV4-1|few|TRBJ1-5
CASSPTPYRSVAQPQHF
TGCGCCAGCAGCCCGACCCCGTACCGATCGGTTGCGCAGCCCCAGCATTTT
>-|TRBV7-6|few|TRBJ2-1
CASRERNEQFF
TGTGCCAGCAGAGAACGGAATGAGCAGTTCTTC